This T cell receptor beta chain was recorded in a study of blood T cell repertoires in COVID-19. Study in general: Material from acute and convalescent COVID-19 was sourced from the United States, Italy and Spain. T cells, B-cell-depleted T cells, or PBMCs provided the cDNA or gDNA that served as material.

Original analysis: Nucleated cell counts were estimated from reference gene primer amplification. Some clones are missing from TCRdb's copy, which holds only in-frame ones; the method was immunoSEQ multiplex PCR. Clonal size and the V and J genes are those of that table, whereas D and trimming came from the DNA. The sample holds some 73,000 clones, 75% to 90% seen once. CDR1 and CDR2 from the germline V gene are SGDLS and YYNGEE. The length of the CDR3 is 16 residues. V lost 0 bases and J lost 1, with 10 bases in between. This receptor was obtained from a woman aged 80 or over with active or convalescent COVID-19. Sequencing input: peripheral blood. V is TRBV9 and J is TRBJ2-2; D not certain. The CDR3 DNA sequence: TGTGCCAGCAGCGTAGGTGTGGCAGGGAACACCGGGGAGCTGTTTTTT. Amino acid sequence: CASSVGVAGNTGELFF.